Below, 7 T cell receptor beta chains from the same sample are listed, as sequenced in a study of T-cell reconstitution after alpha-beta-depleted transplantation in children. Preparing the TCRbeta library involved the use of unique molecular identifiers. A single record per CDR3 protein comes from TCRdb applying MiXCR to the PCR reads. The table includes about 540,000 distinct CDR3 sequences, around 20% detected once. The sequencing used PBMCs from the stem cell graft donor, collected from the stem cell graft. The receptors were gathered from a human donor who donated a stem cell graft to a child with acute lymphoblastic leukemia.

This clonotype occurred a few times. The chain couples TRBV12-3 or TRBV12-4 to TRBJ2-5; 7 nucleotides match TRBD1. V dropped 6 bases and J dropped 2; count of bases not matched to a gene: 12. The length of the CDR3 is 16 residues. Written as DNA, the CDR3 is TGTGCCAGCAGCTTTTTGGGACAGCAGGATCAAGAGACCCAGTACTTC. This encodes CASSFLGQQDQETQYF.

The V and J genes are TRBV2 and TRBJ1-1; TRBD1 matches at 8 bases. The trim removed 8 bases at V and 1 base at J, leaving 9 bases unmatched. Germline lookup yields CDR1 SNHLY and CDR2 FYNNEI. This CDR3 contains 15 residues. In DNA form, the CDR3 reads TGTGCCAGCCGGGGACAGGACTTGACGAACACTGAAGCTTTCTTT. It yields the protein CASRGQDLTNTEAFF.

This clonotype was counted between two and nine times. The chain combines TRBV27 with TRBJ2-3; perhaps TRBD2 as D (5 bases). V gave up 5 bases and J gave up 0 bases, with 18 bases separating them. Per the germline V gene, CDR1 is MNHEY and CDR2 is SMNVEV (reference sequence). The CDR3 has 17 amino acids. In DNA, the CDR3 is TGTGCCAGCAGTCCTAACTCGGGGTTTACTAGCACAGATACGCAGTATTTT. The encoded protein is CASSPNSGFTSTDTQYF.

This clonotype was seen a few times. The chain joins TRBV2 to TRBJ1-5; TRBD1 matches 10 bases. V gave up 0 bases and J gave up 4 bases; unmatched junction bases: 9. Germline V gives CDR1 SNHLY, CDR2 FYNNEI. CDR3 length: 18 amino acids. The CDR3 DNA is TGTGCCAGCAGTGAAGCGAGACAGGGGGCGAGAGGGAATCAGCCCCAGCATTTT. Its translation is CASSEARQGARGNQPQHF.

In this sample, this clonotype turned up a few times. V usage is TRBV5-1 and J usage is TRBJ2-3; the match to TRBD1 covers 8 bases. This CDR3 has 17 residues. Trimming cost V 4 bases and J 0 bases; bases outside gene matches: 10. Looked up from germline, CDR1 is SGHRS and CDR2 is YFSETQ. The CDR3 loop reads CASSRAPGGPSTDTQYF. The CDR3 coding sequence is TGCGCCAGCAGCCGGGCCCCAGGGGGCCCTAGCACAGATACGCAGTATTTT.

This clonotype occurred many times. The chain combines TRBV5-1 with TRBJ1-5; no reliable D call. This CDR3 contains 15 residues. Germline V gives CDR1 SGHRS, CDR2 YFSETQ. Trimming pared 4 bases from V and 1 base from J, leaving 12 bases between. Here the CDR3 reads CASSEGQWSNQPQHF. As DNA, the CDR3 is TGCGCCAGCAGCGAAGGCCAGTGGAGCAATCAGCCCCAGCATTTT.

This clonotype was detected a few times. V and J are TRBV15 and TRBJ2-5, with TRBD1 as a possible D gene (6 bases). Germline lookup yields CDR1 LNHNV and CDR2 YYDKDF (reference sequence). CDR3 length: 18 residues. The V gene lost 3 bases and the J gene lost 5 bases, with 25 bases spanning the gap. The CDR3 is CATSSPSTATGSRETQYF. CDR3 in DNA: TGTGCCACCAGCAGTCCTTCCACGGCGACAGGTTCCCGGGAGACCCAGTACTTC.